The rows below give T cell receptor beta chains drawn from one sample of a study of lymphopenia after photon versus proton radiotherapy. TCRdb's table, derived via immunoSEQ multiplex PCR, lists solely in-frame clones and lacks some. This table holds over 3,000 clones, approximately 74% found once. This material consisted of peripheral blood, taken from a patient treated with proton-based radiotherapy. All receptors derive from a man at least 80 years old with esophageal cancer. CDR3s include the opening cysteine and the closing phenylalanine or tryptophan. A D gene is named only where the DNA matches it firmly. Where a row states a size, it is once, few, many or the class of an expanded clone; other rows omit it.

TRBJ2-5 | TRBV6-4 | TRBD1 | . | TGTGCCAGCAGTGAGGGACAGGGGGCAGAGACCCAGTACTTC | CASSEGQGAETQYF
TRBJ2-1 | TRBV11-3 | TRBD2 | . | TGTGCCAGCAGCCAAGGGACTAGCGGGAGATTGCAGTTCTTC | CASSQGTSGRLQFF
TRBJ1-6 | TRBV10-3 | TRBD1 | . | TGTGCCATCAGGAAGACAGGGGAGAGCGATTCACCCCTCCACTTT | CAIRKTGESDSPLHF
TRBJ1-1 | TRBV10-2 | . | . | TGCGCCAGCAGTGAGTCGCGCAGGCCAGTAGCTTTCTTT | CASSESRRPVAFF
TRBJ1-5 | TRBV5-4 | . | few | TGTGCCAGCAGCTTGTGGGGTGGGAGCAATCAGCCCCAGCATTTT | CASSLWGGSNQPQHF
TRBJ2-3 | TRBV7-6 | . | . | TGTGCCAGCAGCTTACCCCAAGATACGCAGTATTTT | CASSLPQDTQYF
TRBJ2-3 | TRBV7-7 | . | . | TGTGCCAGCAGCTTAGACAGCACAGATACGCAGTATTTT | CASSLDSTDTQYF
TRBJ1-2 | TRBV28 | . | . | TGTGCCAGCAGTTTAAGGGTGCGGTACACCTTC | CASSLRVRYTF
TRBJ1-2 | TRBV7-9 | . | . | TGTGCCAGCAGCATACAACAGGGCGGCTACACCTTC | CASSIQQGGYTF
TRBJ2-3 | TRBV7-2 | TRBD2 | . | TGTGCCAGCAGACGAGCTAGCGGGGTGTCGACAGATACGCAGTATTTT | CASRRASGVSTDTQYF
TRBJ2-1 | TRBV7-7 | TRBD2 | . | TGCGCCAGCAGCCAAGAGGGGCTAGCGGGAGTCGATGAGCAGTTCTTC | CASSQEGLAGVDEQFF
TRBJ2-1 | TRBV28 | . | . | TGTGCCAGCAGTTTGGCGGCAGAACCGTCCAATGAGCAGTTCTTC | CASSLAAEPSNEQFF
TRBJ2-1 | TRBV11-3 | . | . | TGTGCCAGCAGCTTTGAAGGGGAAAGTACTAATGAGCAGTTCTTC | CASSFEGESTNEQFF
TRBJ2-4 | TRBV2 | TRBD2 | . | TGTGCCAGCAGGTTGACTAGCGGGGGACCCATGGGCGAAAACATTCAGTACTTC | CASRLTSGGPMGENIQYF
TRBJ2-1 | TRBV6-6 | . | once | TGTGCCAGCAGTTCCGGACGGTACAATGAGCAGTTCTTC | CASSSGRYNEQFF
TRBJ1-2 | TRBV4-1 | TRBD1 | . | TGCGCCAGCAGCCAAGATATTGCCAGGGGGCATGGTGGCTACACCTTC | CASSQDIARGHGGYTF
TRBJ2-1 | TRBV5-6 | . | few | TGTGCCAGCAGCTTGTGGCTGGGGGCGACCTACAATGAGCAGTTCTTC | CASSLWLGATYNEQFF
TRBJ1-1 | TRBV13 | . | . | TGTGCCAGCAGCTCCAGGGTCTCTGAAGCTTTCTTT | CASSSRVSEAFF
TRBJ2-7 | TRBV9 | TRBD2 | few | TGTGCCAGCAGGGGAGCGGGGGGGATATACGAGCAGTACTTC | CASRGAGGIYEQYF
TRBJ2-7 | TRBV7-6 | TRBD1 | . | TGTGCCAGCAGCGTAGACGGACAGGGGGCGCGGGAGCAGTACTTC | CASSVDGQGAREQYF
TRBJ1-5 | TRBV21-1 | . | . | TGTGCAGCCTCTGATGGGGGGGGTCAGCCCCAGCATTTT | CAASDGGGQPQHF
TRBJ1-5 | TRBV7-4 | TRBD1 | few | TGTGCCAGCAGTCTAGAGAGGGGGCTGAAGCCCCAGCATTTT | CASSLERGLKPQHF
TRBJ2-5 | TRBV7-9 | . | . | TGTGCCAGCACCCACACCTTCCAAGAGACCCAGTACTTC | CASTHTFQETQYF
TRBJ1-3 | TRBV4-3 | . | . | TGCGCCAGCAGCCAGGAAGGAAACACCATATATTTT | CASSQEGNTIYF
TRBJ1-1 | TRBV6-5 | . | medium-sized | TGTGCCAGCAGTTACTCGGTTGGGAAGGGGAACACTGAAGCTTTCTTT | CASSYSVGKGNTEAFF
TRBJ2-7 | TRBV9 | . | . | TGTGCCAGCAGCCCCCTTCAGGGAACCTACGAGCAGTACTTC | CASSPLQGTYEQYF
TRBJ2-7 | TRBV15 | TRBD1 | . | TGTGCCACCAGCAGAGACAGGGGGACCTACGAGCAGTACTTC | CATSRDRGTYEQYF
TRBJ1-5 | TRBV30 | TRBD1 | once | TGTGCCTGGAGTGTACAGGGGGCGAATCAGCCCCAGCATTTT | CAWSVQGANQPQHF
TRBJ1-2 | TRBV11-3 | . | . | TGTGCCAGCAGCTCCCTCTATGGCTACACCTTC | CASSSLYGYTF
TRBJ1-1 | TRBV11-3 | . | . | TGTGCCAGCAGCAAGGGACATTTGAGGAACACTGAAGCTTTCTTT | CASSKGHLRNTEAFF
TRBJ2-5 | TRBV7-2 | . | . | TGTGCCAGCAGCCCGCCTTTTCCGGGGGCGGGTGAGACCCAGTACTTC | CASSPPFPGAGETQYF
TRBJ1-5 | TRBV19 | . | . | TGTGCCAGTAGTATGAGAGGCAGGGCGTCGAATCAGCCCCAGCATTTT | CASSMRGRASNQPQHF
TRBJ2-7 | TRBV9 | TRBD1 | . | TGTGCCAGCAGGACAGGGGGACAGGACTCCTACGAGCAGTACTTC | CASRTGGQDSYEQYF
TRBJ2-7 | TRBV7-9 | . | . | TGTGCCAGCAGCTATCAGGGGACCCTCTACGAGCAGTACTTC | CASSYQGTLYEQYF
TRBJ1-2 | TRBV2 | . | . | TGTGCCAGCAGTGCCCCCGCCCTATATCCGCTAGCTAACTATGGCTACACCTTC | CASSAPALYPLANYGYTF
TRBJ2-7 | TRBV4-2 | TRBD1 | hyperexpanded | TGTGCCAGCAGCCAAGTGCTAGGGACAGGGTCGGGTGAGCAGTACTTC | CASSQVLGTGSGEQYF
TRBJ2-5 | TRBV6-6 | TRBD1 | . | TGTGCCAGCAGGCCAAACCGGGACAGTTTAGAGACCCAGTACTTC | CASRPNRDSLETQYF